The next 10 T cell receptor beta chains were all read from a single sample in a study of CD8 T cells in ankylosing spondylitis. TCRdb processed the 5' RACE reads anew with MiXCR; each CDR3 protein has one entry. The sample consists of 300,000 to 400,000 distinct CDR3 sequences, approximately 14% of them appearing once. The sequenced material came from blood, either unsorted or a sorted T cell fraction (not recorded which). These receptors all stem from a male donor with ankylosing spondylitis or in good health (not recorded which).

The sample holds a few counts of this clonotype. The chain uses TRBV5-5 and TRBJ2-3; D remains ambiguous. CDR3 length equals 13 residues. The germline CDR1 and CDR2 sequences are SGHKS and YYEKEE (reference sequence). Trimming stripped 4 bases from V and 1 base from J, with 7 bases between. The CDR3 protein is CASSLMGTDTQYF. The CDR3 nucleotides are TGTGCCAGCAGCCTAATGGGCACAGATACGCAGTATTTT.

This rearrangement joins TRBV6-5 to TRBJ2-7, with 8 bases matching TRBD2. V lost 2 bases, J lost 5 bases, and 5 bases stayed unmatched. Germline V gene data show CDR1 as MNHEY and CDR2 as SVGAGI. The CDR3 extends over 14 amino acids. The DNA for the CDR3 is TGTGCCAGCAGTTACGAGCGGGGGATCCACGAGCAGTACTTC. Protein: CASSYERGIHEQYF.

This clonotype was found a few times. The chain carries TRBV6-1 and TRBJ2-7, with unresolved D. The CDR3 spans 13 residues. Looked up from germline, CDR1 is MNHNS and CDR2 is SASEGT. Between the trimmed V and J ends, which lost 8 bases and 4 bases, there was a span of 15 bases. The CDR3 spells CASGRESRYEQYF. The CDR3, as DNA: TGTGCCAGCGGAAGGGAATCGAGGTACGAGCAGTACTTC.

The CDR3 coding sequence is TGTGCCAGCAGTTACGGGGCCGAGGGCCTCTCTGGAAACACCATATATTTT. Residues: CASSYGAEGLSGNTIYF. The rearrangement joins TRBV6-5 to TRBJ1-3; D might be TRBD1 (5 bases). Between the trimmed V and J ends, which lost 2 bases and 0 bases, there was a span of 14 bases. Germline V gene lookup returns CDR1 MNHEY and CDR2 SVGAGI. The CDR3 loop spans 17 amino acids.

This clonotype was seen only a few times. The J gene is TRBJ2-1, the V gene TRBV2; 8 bases match TRBD2. The V gene's germline CDR1 is SNHLY and CDR2 FYNNEI. The length of the CDR3 is 15 residues. Trimming cost V 6 bases and J 7 bases; bases outside gene matches: 11. The CDR3 here is CASRGLGGVENEQFF. The CDR3 bases are TGTGCCAGCAGGGGACTAGGGGGGGTAGAGAATGAGCAGTTCTTC.

This clonotype was found a few times. CDR3 region: CASSLDMRGEQYF. The DNA of the CDR3 is TGCGCCAGCAGCTTGGATATGAGGGGAGAGCAGTACTTC. The rearrangement links TRBV5-1 to TRBJ2-7, with D perhaps matching TRBD1 or TRBD2 (5 bases each). The CDR3 has 13 residues. V lost 0 bases to trimming and J lost 7 bases, with 11 bases between them. Germline V gene lookup returns CDR1 SGHRS and CDR2 YFSETQ.

This chain uses TRBV5-1 with TRBJ2-2; the match to TRBD1 covers 8 bases. The trim removed 8 bases at V and 3 bases at J, leaving 6 bases unmatched. There are 14 residues in the CDR3. Per germline, CDR1 SGHRS and CDR2 YFSETQ. DNA of the CDR3: TGCGCCAGTACTCAGACAGGGGACACCGGGGAGCTGTTTTTT. This encodes CASTQTGDTGELFF.

This clonotype was recorded a few times. V is TRBV5-1 and J is TRBJ2-3; D may match TRBD1 or TRBD2 (6 bases each). Deletions cut 0 bases from V and 8 bases from J, with 16 bases between. CDR1 and CDR2 (germline): SGHRS, YFSETQ. The length of the CDR3 is 15 residues. The CDR3: CASSLEGGPPGTQYF. The DNA of the CDR3 is TGCGCCAGCAGCTTGGAGGGGGGACCCCCAGGTACGCAGTATTTT. Complete variable domain (other parts from reference TRBV5-1 and TRBJ2-3): KAGVTQTPRYLIKTRGQQVTLSCSPISGHRSVSWYQQTPGQGLQFLFEYFSETQRNKGNFPGRFSGRQFSNSRSEMNVSTLELGDSALYLCASSLEGGPPGTQYFGPGTRLTVL.

This clonotype was picked up a small number of times. This chain uses TRBV20-1 with TRBJ1-6; no clear D gene. Germline V gives CDR1 DFQATT, CDR2 SNEGSKA (reference sequence). The V gene lost 6 bases and the J gene lost 6 bases, with 12 bases spanning the gap. This CDR3 has 13 residues. The CDR3 DNA is TGCAGTGCCCTAAGGGAGTTTAATTCACCCCTCCACTTT. Its translation: CSALREFNSPLHF.

This clonotype was picked up a small number of times. The CDR3 bases are TGCAGTGCTAGAGAGCTAGCGGGGACCTACAATGAGCAGTTCTTC. Its protein is CSARELAGTYNEQFF. J is TRBJ2-1 and V is TRBV20-1; TRBD2 matches 9 bases. V was pared by 0 bases and J by 2 bases, with 2 bases of the junction left unmatched. The CDR3 extends over 15 amino acids. Germline V gene sequence: CDR1 DFQATT, CDR2 SNEGSKA (reference sequence).